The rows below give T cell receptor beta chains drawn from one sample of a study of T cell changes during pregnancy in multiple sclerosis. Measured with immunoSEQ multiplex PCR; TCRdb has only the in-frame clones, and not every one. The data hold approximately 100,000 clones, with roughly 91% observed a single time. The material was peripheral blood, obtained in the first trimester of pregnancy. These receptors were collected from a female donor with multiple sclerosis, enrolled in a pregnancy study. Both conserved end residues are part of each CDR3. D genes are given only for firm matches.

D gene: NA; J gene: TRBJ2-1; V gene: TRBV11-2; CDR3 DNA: TGTGCCAGCAGCTTAGGAGGGGACTTAAGGCGAAATGAGCAGTTCTTC; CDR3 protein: CASSLGGDLRRNEQFF
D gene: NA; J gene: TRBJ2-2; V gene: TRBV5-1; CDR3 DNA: TGCGCCAGCAGCTTGGGGTGGCAAACGAACACCGGGGAGCTGTTTTTT; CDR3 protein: CASSLGWQTNTGELFF
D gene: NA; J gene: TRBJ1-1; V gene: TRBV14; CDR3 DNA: TGTGCCAGCAGTTACGGGGGGTTGAACACTGAAGCTTTCTTT; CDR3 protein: CASSYGGLNTEAFF
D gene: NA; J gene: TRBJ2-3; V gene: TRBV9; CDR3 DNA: TGTGCCAGCAGCGCCCTCATTGCGAGAGGTCGGACAGATACGCAGTATTTT; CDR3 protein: CASSALIARGRTDTQYF
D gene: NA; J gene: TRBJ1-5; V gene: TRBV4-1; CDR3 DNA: TGCGCCAGCAGCCAAGAAACAGGAGCTCAGCCCCAGCATTTT; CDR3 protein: CASSQETGAQPQHF
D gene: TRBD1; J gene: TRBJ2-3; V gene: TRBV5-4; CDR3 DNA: TGTGCCAGCAGCTCAGGACAGGGGGCGAGAGATACGCAGTATTTT; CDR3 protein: CASSSGQGARDTQYF
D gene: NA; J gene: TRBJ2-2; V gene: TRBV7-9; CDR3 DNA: TGTGCCAGCACCTCCTGGACAGAGAACACCGGGGAGCTGTTTTTT; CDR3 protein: CASTSWTENTGELFF
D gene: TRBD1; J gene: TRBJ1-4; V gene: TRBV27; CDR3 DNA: TGTGCCAGCATGGGGACAGGGTATAGAAAACTGTTTTTT; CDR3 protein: CASMGTGYRKLFF
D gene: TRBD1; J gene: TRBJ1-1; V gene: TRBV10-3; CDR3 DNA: TGTGCCATCAGTGGACAGGGAGGCACTGAAGCTTTCTTT; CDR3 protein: CAISGQGGTEAFF
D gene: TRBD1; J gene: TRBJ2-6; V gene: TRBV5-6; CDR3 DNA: TGTGCCAGCAGTTCCGCCGGGACAGGGGCGGCCTCTGGGGCCAACGTCCTGACTTTC; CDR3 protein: CASSSAGTGAASGANVLTF